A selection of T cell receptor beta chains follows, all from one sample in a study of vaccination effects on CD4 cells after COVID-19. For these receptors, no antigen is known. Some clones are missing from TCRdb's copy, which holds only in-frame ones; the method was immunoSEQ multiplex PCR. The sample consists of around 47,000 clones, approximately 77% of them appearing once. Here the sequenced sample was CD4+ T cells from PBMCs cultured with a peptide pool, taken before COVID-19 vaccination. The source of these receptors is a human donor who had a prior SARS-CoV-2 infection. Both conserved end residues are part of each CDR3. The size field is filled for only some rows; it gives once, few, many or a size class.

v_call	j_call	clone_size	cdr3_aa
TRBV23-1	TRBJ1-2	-	CATRAHESGGGYTF
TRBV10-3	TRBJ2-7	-	CAISVVGVNTLYEQYF
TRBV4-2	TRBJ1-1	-	CASSQGRGGRAEAFF
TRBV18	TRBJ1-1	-	CASSPWTGNIGNTEAFF
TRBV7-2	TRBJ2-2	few	CASSLEQGYGELFF
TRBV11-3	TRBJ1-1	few	CASSLVGGGFDTEAFF
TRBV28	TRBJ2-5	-	CASSSTAQETQYF
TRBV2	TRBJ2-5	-	CASREGGYQETQYF
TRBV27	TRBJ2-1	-	CASTGYRARGEQFF
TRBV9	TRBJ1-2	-	CASSVGVDYGYTF
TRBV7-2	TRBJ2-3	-	CASRSGTSGNADTQYF
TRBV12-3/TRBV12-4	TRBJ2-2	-	CASSFVRHGELFF
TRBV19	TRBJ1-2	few	CASSTPTQGDYGYTF
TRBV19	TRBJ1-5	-	CASSTGTAAVGPNQPQHF
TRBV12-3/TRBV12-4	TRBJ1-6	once	CASSGQMRSPLHF
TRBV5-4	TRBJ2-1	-	CASSLWSYNEQFF
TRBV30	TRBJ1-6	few	CAWSENSPLHF
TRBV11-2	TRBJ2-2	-	CASSLAGRITGELFF
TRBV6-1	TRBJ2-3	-	CASSEFIQSGDSTDTQYF
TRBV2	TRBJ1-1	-	CASSVGTVVTEAFF
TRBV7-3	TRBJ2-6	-	CASSKDGRLSGANVLTF
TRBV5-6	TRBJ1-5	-	CASSRTNRHGQPQHF
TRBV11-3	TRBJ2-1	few	CASSQTSSGPFF
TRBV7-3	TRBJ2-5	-	CASSPNRGLETQYF
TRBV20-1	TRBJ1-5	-	CSASPTGDQPQHF
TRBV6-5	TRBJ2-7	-	CASSYSKGVRDEQYF
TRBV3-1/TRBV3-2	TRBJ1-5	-	CASSQGWQPQHF
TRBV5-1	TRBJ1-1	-	CASSSLSGNSGTEAFF
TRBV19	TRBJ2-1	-	CASSPNSGTQFF
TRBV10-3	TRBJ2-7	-	CATLGGYEQYF
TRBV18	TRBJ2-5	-	CASSPRTSGGQETQYF
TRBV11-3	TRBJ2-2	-	CASSRSGLTGELFF
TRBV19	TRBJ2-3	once	CASQRDLGTDTQYF
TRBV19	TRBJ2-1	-	CASSMGGIMSTEQFF